This passage covers 22 T cell receptor beta chains from one sample sequenced in a study of identical twins. TCRdb redid the calling of the 5' RACE reads with MiXCR, one entry per CDR3 protein. Among 450,000 to 650,000 distinct CDR3 sequences listed, roughly 15% were seen once. This sample also belongs to another study, concerning yellow fever vaccine responses in identical twins.

Sequencing was done on a sample of CD4+ T cells sorted from blood. All receptors derive from a young woman in good health.

This clonotype was detected only a few times. This rearrangement joins TRBV5-1 to TRBJ2-7; the D gene is possibly TRBD2 (5 bases). The CDR3 consists of 14 residues. V lost 0 bases and J lost 5, with 12 bases in between. CDR1 SGHRS and CDR2 YFSETQ come from the germline V gene. CDR3 nucleotide sequence: TGCGCCAGCAGCTTGGATTCCTGGCGGGACGAGCAGTACTTC. It codes for CASSLDSWRDEQYF.

There are a few counts of this clonotype. The chain combines TRBV11-3 with TRBJ2-1, with D perhaps given as TRBD1 or TRBD2 (5 bases each). The length of the CDR3 is 13 residues. The V gene lost 3 bases and the J gene lost 10 bases, with 13 bases spanning the gap. The germline V gene has CDR1 SGHNT and CDR2 YENEEA. The CDR3 DNA is TGTGCCAGCAGCTTCTCGGGGCTGATGGAGCAGTTCTTC. Its protein is CASSFSGLMEQFF. Full variable domain (outside the CDR3, taken from reference TRBV11-3 and TRBJ2-1): EAGVVQSPRYKIIEKKQPVAFWCNPISGHNTLYWYLQNLGQGPELLIRYENEEAVDDSQLPKDRFSAERLKGVDSTLKIQPAELGDSAVYLCASSFSGLMEQFFGPGTRLTVL.

There are many counts of this clonotype. This rearrangement joins TRBV5-1 to TRBJ1-1, with D perhaps matching TRBD1 (5 bases). Germline CDR1 and CDR2: SGHRS and YFSETQ. This CDR3 is built from 15 residues. Trimming pared 4 bases from V and 7 bases from J, leaving 20 bases between. CDR3 sequence reads: CASSLVDGANDEAFF. The DNA of the CDR3 is TGCGCCAGCAGCCTAGTGGATGGGGCGAACGATGAAGCTTTCTTT.

Here the CDR3 reads CASSSGRISYNEQFF. The DNA for the CDR3 is TGCGCCAGCAGTAGCGGGAGGATCTCCTACAATGAGCAGTTCTTC. The chain links TRBV10-1 to TRBJ2-1, with 9 bases fitting TRBD2. This CDR3 contains 15 residues. V trimming: 5 bases; J trimming: 0 bases; junction bases outside the gene matches: 2. CDR1 is WNHNN and CDR2 is SYGVQD in the germline V gene (reference sequence).

This rearrangement joins TRBV6-1 to TRBJ2-3; 8 bases are shared with TRBD1. The CDR3 contains 15 residues. The germline CDR1 and CDR2 sequences are MNHNS and SASEGT. Unmatched junction bases numbered 8, after V lost 5 bases and J lost 4 bases. In nucleotides, the CDR3 is TGTGCCAGCAGTCTAGACAGGGGAAACGCAGATACGCAGTATTTT. Translation gives CASSLDRGNADTQYF.

This clonotype was observed many times. The V gene is TRBV2, the J gene TRBJ2-1; D call uncertain. The V gene's germline CDR1 is SNHLY and CDR2 FYNNEI. V gave up 2 bases and J gave up 0 bases, with 8 bases separating them. The CDR3 has 15 amino acids. CDR3: CASSESHSSYNEQFF. The CDR3 DNA reads TGTGCCAGCAGTGAATCTCACAGCTCCTACAATGAGCAGTTCTTC.

This chain connects TRBV27 to TRBJ1-1; no definite D call. CDR1 is MNHEY and CDR2 is SMNVEV in the germline V gene (reference sequence). The CDR3 contains 12 residues. V was trimmed by 4 bases and J by 7 bases, leaving 10 bases between them. This chain's CDR3 is CASSSRVFEAFF. The DNA of the CDR3 is TGTGCCAGCAGTTCTAGGGTTTTTGAAGCTTTCTTT.

This clonotype was seen a handful of times. The rearrangement joins TRBV3-1 to TRBJ1-6; weak D call: TRBD1 (6 bases). Deletions cut 6 bases from V and 3 bases from J, with 12 bases between. This CDR3 region has 15 residues. The germline V gene encodes CDR1 LGHDT and CDR2 YNNKEL (reference sequence). This chain's CDR3 is CASSRKDSYNSPLHF. CDR3 bases: TGTGCCAGCAGTAGAAAGGACAGCTATAATTCACCCCTCCACTTT. The complete variable domain, with remaining parts taken from reference TRBV3-1 and TRBJ1-6, reads DTAVSQTPKYLVTQMGNDKSIKCEQNLGHDTMYWYKQDSKKFLKIMFSYNNKELIINETVPNRFSPKSPDKAHLNLHINSLELGDSAVYFCASSRKDSYNSPLHFGNGTRLTVT.

This sequence joins TRBV6-8 and TRBJ1-1, with a weak D call TRBD1 (5 bases). The germline V gene has CDR1 MNHGY and CDR2 SAAAGT. With 9 bases removed from V and 6 bases from J, the gap between germline ends came to 20 bases. The CDR3 runs to 14 residues. This CDR3 is CARNETETRPEAFF. The CDR3 region has the DNA TGTGCCAGAAATGAGACAGAGACGAGACCTGAAGCTTTCTTT.

There are a few counts of this clonotype. V is TRBV28 and J is TRBJ2-1; D is undetermined. Germline lookup yields CDR1 MDHEN and CDR2 SYDVKM. The germline V and J ends were trimmed by 5 bases and 2 bases, with 10 bases remaining between them. This CDR3 has 14 amino acids. As DNA, the CDR3 is TGTGCCAGCAGTCAGACCCAGGCCTACAATGAGCAGTTCTTC. Translation gives CASSQTQAYNEQFF. The variable domain in full, with the rest retrieved from reference TRBV28 and TRBJ2-1, is DVKVTQSSRYLVKRTGEKVFLECVQDMDHENMFWYRQDPGLGLRLIYFSYDVKMKEKGDIPEGYSVSREKKERFSLILESASTNQTSMYLCASSQTQAYNEQFFGPGTRLTVL.

In its sample, this clonotype was seen a few times. The chain links TRBV28 to TRBJ2-5; weak D call: TRBD2 (5 bases). The V end was cut by 6 bases, the J end by 2 bases, with 13 bases between. CDR1 and CDR2 from the germline V gene are MDHEN and SYDVKM. The CDR3 length is 14 residues. The CDR3 reads CASRSIRTQETQYF. In DNA form, the CDR3 reads TGTGCCAGCAGGTCAATTCGGACTCAAGAGACCCAGTACTTC. The variable domain in full, completed from reference TRBV28 and TRBJ2-5, reads DVKVTQSSRYLVKRTGEKVFLECVQDMDHENMFWYRQDPGLGLRLIYFSYDVKMKEKGDIPEGYSVSREKKERFSLILESASTNQTSMYLCASRSIRTQETQYFGPGTRLLVL.

This clonotype has more than one count but fewer than ten. J is TRBJ2-1 and V is TRBV10-2; 13 bases are a match to TRBD2. The CDR3 covers 15 residues. Germline V gene data show CDR1 as WSHSY and CDR2 as SAAADI. The trim removed 7 bases at V and 7 bases at J, leaving 7 bases unmatched. CDR3 coding DNA: TGCGCCAGCACCACCGGGACTAGCGGGAATAATGAGCAGTTCTTC. It translates to CASTTGTSGNNEQFF.

The chain links TRBV7-6 to TRBJ2-2; 8 bases fit TRBD2. This CDR3 region has 19 residues. Germline-derived CDR1 and CDR2 are SGHVS and FNYEAQ. The V and J ends lost 2 bases and 5 bases, in that order; junction bases with no gene match: 16. The CDR3 protein is CASSLFPPGRGAGTGELFF. For the CDR3, the DNA is TGTGCCAGCAGCTTATTCCCTCCGGGGCGGGGGGCAGGAACCGGGGAGCTGTTTTTT. The complete variable domain, with remaining parts taken from reference TRBV7-6 and TRBJ2-2, reads GAGVSQSPRYKVTKRGQDVALRCDPISGHVSLYWYRQALGQGPEFLTYFNYEAQQDKSGLPNDRFSAERPEGSISTLTIQRTEQRDSAMYRCASSLFPPGRGAGTGELFFGEGSRLTVL.

The sample holds a few counts of this clonotype. The chain links TRBV3-1 to TRBJ2-4, with D perhaps TRBD1 or TRBD2 (5 bases each). The length of the CDR3 is 13 residues. Germline V lookup: CDR1 LGHDT, CDR2 YNNKEL (reference sequence). Trimming stripped 0 bases from V and 5 bases from J, with 5 bases between. CDR3 region: CASSQEGENIQYF. CDR3 in DNA: TGTGCCAGCAGCCAAGAGGGGGAAAACATTCAGTACTTC. Supplemented by reference TRBV3-1 and TRBJ2-4, the full variable domain reads DTAVSQTPKYLVTQMGNDKSIKCEQNLGHDTMYWYKQDSKKFLKIMFSYNNKELIINETVPNRFSPKSPDKAHLNLHINSLELGDSAVYFCASSQEGENIQYFGAGTRLSVL.

This chain uses TRBV12-3 or TRBV12-4 with TRBJ2-2; tentative D call: TRBD1 (6 bases). The CDR3 has 16 residues. V was pared by 5 bases and J by 3 bases, with 16 bases between. CDR3: CASSGRGGKDTGELFF. CDR3 DNA sequence: TGTGCCAGCAGTGGGAGAGGGGGTAAGGACACCGGGGAGCTGTTTTTT.

V usage is TRBV6-1 and J usage is TRBJ1-5; the match to TRBD1 covers 7 bases. CDR1 MNHNS and CDR2 SASEGT come from the germline V gene. Unmatched junction bases numbered 10, after V lost 5 bases and J lost 6 bases. CDR3 size: 15 residues. The CDR3 region has the DNA TGTGCCAGCAGTCTCAACAGGGGATCGGGTCAGCCCCAGCATTTT. Its protein product is CASSLNRGSGQPQHF.

This clonotype was counted many times. V usage is TRBV5-1 and J usage is TRBJ2-1, with TRBD2 matching over 13 bases. This CDR3 comprises 16 residues. Germline V gives CDR1 SGHRS, CDR2 YFSETQ. V shed 3 bases, J shed 8 bases, and the junction held 8 bases outside the gene matches. CDR3 DNA: TGCGCCAGCAGCTACAAACTAGCGGGGGGGATGGATGAGCAGTTCTTC. Protein product: CASSYKLAGGMDEQFF.

This sequence joins TRBV12-5 and TRBJ1-5, with D unresolved. Deletions cut 1 base from V and 3 bases from J, with 7 bases between. The CDR3 totals 14 residues. Germline V gene sequence: CDR1 LGHNT, CDR2 FRNRAP. As DNA, the CDR3 is TGTGCTAGTGGTTTGGGTCGCCTCAATCAGCCCCAGCATTTT. It codes for CASGLGRLNQPQHF.

This clonotype was picked up a small number of times. The genes are TRBV28 and TRBJ2-7, with 12 nucleotides matching TRBD1. The germline V gene has CDR1 MDHEN and CDR2 SYDVKM. V lost 2 bases to trimming and J lost 4 bases; unmatched junction nucleotides: 3. This CDR3 has 15 residues. As DNA, the CDR3 is TGTGCCAGCAGTTTAGGGACAGGGGGCTTTTACGAGCAGTACTTC. Amino acids: CASSLGTGGFYEQYF.

Many counts were recorded for this clonotype. This chain links TRBV5-1 with TRBJ1-5; D may be TRBD1 (5 bases). This CDR3 has 15 amino acids. Germline assignment: CDR1 SGHRS and CDR2 YFSETQ. The ends were cut back, 4 bases at V and 0 bases at J, with 11 bases in the middle. The CDR3 sequence: CASSVTGNSNQPQHF. The CDR3 DNA reads TGCGCCAGCAGCGTTACAGGTAATAGCAATCAGCCCCAGCATTTT.

The chain recombines TRBV28 with TRBJ2-7; D might be TRBD2 (5 bases). This CDR3 has 15 amino acids. CDR1 is MDHEN and CDR2 is SYDVKM in the germline V gene. V was pared by 6 bases and J by 0 bases, with 15 bases between. The CDR3 DNA reads TGTGCCAGCAGGGTCTCGGGGAAGAGCTCCTACGAGCAGTACTTC. Translating gives CASRVSGKSSYEQYF.

The gene calls are TRBV2 and TRBJ2-1; TRBD2 matches at 7 bases. In germline, CDR1 is SNHLY, CDR2 FYNNEI. The length of the CDR3 is 14 residues. V was pared by 7 bases and J by 2 bases, with 5 bases of the junction left unmatched. Here the CDR3 reads CASKTAGPYNEQFF. For the CDR3, the DNA is TGTGCCAGCAAAACAGCGGGACCCTACAATGAGCAGTTCTTC.